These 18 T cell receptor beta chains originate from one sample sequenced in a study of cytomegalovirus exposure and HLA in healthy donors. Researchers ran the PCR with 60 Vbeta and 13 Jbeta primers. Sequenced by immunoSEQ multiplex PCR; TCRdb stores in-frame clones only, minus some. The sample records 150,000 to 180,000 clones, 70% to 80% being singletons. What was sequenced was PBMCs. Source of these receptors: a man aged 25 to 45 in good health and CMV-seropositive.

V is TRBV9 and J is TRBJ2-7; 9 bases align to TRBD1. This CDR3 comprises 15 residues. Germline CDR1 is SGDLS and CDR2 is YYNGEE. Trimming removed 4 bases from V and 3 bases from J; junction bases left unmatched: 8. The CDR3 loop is CASSSTGGGNYEQYF. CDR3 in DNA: TGTGCCAGCAGCTCGACAGGGGGTGGGAACTACGAGCAGTACTTC.

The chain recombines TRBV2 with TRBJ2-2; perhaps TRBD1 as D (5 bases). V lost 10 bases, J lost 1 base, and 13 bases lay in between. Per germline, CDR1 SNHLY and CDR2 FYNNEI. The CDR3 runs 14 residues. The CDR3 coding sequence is TGTGCCAAAAAATTCACAGGGAACACCGGGGAGCTGTTTTTT. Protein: CAKKFTGNTGELFF.

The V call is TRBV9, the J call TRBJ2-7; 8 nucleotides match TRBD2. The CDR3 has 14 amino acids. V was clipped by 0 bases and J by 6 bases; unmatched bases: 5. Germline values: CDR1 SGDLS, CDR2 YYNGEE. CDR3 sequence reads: CASSVGAGEFEQYF. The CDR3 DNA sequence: TGTGCCAGCAGCGTAGGAGCGGGGGAATTCGAGCAGTACTTC. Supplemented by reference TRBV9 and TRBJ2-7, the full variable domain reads DSGVTQTPKHLITATGQRVTLRCSPRSGDLSVYWYQQSLDQGLQFLIQYYNGEERAKGNILERFSAQQFPDLHSELNLSSLELGDSALYFCASSVGAGEFEQYFGPGTRLTVT.

CDR3 sequence reads: CASSPVRANVLTF. For the CDR3, the DNA is TGTGCCAGCAGTCCCGTTCGGGCCAACGTCCTGACTTTC. The chain has TRBV27 and TRBJ2-6; no clear D gene. Germline values: CDR1 MNHEY, CDR2 SMNVEV (reference sequence). The CDR3 loop spans 13 amino acids. V lost 5 bases and J lost 5, with 7 bases in between.

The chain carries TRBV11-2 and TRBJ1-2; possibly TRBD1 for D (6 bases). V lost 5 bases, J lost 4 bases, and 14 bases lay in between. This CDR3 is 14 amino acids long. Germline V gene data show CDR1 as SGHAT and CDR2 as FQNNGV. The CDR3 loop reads CASSRIGTSYGYTF. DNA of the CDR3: TGTGCCAGCAGCAGAATCGGGACATCCTATGGCTACACCTTC. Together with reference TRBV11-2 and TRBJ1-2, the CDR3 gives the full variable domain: EAGVAQSPRYKIIEKRQSVAFWCNPISGHATLYWYQQILGQGPKLLIQFQNNGVVDDSQLPKDRFSAERLKGVDSTLKIQPAKLEDSAVYLCASSRIGTSYGYTFGSGTRLTVV.

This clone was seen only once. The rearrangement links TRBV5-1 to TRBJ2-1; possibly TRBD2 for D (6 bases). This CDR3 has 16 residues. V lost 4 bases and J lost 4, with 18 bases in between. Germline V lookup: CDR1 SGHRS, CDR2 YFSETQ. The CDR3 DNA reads TGCGCCAGCAGCGTGGGGGACTGGGATGGGTACAATGAGCAGTTCTTC. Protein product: CASSVGDWDGYNEQFF.

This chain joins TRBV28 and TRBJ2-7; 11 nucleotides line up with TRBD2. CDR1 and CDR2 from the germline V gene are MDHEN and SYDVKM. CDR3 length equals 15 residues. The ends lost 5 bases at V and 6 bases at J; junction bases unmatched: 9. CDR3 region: CASSPQLAGVSEQYF. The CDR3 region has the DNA TGTGCCAGCAGTCCGCAACTAGCGGGAGTATCCGAGCAGTACTTC. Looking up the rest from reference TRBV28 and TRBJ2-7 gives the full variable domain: DVKVTQSSRYLVKRTGEKVFLECVQDMDHENMFWYRQDPGLGLRLIYFSYDVKMKEKGDIPEGYSVSREKKERFSLILESASTNQTSMYLCASSPQLAGVSEQYFGPGTRLTVT.

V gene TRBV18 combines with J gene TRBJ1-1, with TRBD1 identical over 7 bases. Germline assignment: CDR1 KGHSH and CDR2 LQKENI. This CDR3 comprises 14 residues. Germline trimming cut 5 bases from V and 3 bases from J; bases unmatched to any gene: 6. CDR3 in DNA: TGTGCCAGCTCAGACAGGGAAGGGGACACTGAAGCTTTCTTT. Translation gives CASSDREGDTEAFF.

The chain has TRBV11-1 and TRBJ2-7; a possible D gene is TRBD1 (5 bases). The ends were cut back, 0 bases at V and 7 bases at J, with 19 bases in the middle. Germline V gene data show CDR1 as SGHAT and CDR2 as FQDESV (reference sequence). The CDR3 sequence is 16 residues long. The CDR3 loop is CASSLAQTAPFGEQYF. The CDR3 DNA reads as TGTGCCAGCAGCTTAGCACAGACAGCCCCATTTGGAGAGCAGTACTTC.

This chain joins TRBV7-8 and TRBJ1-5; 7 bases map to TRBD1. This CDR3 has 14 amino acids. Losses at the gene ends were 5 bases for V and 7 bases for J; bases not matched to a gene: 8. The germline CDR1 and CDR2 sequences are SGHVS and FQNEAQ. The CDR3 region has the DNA TGTGCCAGCAGCCGGGACAGCGGCGGGCAGCCCCAGCATTTT. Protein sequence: CASSRDSGGQPQHF. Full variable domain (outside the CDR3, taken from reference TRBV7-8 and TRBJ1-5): GAGVSQSPRYKVAKRGQDVALRCDPISGHVSLFWYQQALGQGPEFLTYFQNEAQLDKSGLPSDRFFAERPEGSVSTLKIQRTQQEDSAVYLCASSRDSGGQPQHFGDGTRLSIL.

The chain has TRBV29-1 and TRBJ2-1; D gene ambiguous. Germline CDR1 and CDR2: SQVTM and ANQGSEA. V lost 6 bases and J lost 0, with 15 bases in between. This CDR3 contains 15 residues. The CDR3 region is CSVAAPRSSYNEQFF. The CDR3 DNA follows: TGCAGCGTGGCCGCTCCCAGAAGCTCCTACAATGAGCAGTTCTTC.

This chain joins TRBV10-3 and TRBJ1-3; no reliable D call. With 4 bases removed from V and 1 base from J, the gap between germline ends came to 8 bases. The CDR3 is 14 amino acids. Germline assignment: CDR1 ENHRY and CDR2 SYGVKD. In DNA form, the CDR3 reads TGTGCCATCAGTGGGTCGGAGTCTGGAAACACCATATATTTT. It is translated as CAISGSESGNTIYF.

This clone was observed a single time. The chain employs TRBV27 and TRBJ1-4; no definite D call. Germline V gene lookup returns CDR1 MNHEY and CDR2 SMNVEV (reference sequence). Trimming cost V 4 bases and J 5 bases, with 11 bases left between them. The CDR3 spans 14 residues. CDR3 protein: CASSYSWKNEKLFF. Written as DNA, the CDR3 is TGTGCCAGCAGTTACAGCTGGAAGAATGAAAAACTGTTTTTT.

CDR3 residues: CASSPPGTGAINEQFF. The CDR3 DNA sequence: TGTGCCAGCAGTCCCCCCGGGACAGGGGCGATCAATGAGCAGTTCTTC. V is TRBV6-6 and J is TRBJ2-1; TRBD1 agrees at 10 bases. Unmatched junction bases numbered 10, after V lost 5 bases and J lost 6 bases. The V gene's germline CDR1 is MNHNY and CDR2 SVGAGI (reference sequence). The CDR3 covers 16 residues.

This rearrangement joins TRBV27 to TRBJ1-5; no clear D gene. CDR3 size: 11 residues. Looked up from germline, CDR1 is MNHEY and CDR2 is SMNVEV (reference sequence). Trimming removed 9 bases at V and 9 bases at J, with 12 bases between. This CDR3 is CASPAPGPQHF. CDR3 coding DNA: TGTGCCAGTCCCGCCCCAGGGCCCCAGCATTTT.

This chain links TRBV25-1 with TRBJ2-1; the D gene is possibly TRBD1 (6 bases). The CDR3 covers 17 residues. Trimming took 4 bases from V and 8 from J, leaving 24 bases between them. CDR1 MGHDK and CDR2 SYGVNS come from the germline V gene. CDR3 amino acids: CASSALTQGRLDYEQFF. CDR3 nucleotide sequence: TGTGCCAGCAGTGCCCTAACACAGGGAAGACTCGACTATGAGCAGTTCTTC.

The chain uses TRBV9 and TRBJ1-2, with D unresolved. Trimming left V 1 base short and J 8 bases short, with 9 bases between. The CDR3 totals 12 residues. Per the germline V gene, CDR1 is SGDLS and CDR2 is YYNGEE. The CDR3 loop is CASSVYGGGYTF. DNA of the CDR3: TGTGCCAGCAGCGTATATGGAGGCGGCTACACCTTC. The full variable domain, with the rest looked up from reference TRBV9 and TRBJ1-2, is DSGVTQTPKHLITATGQRVTLRCSPRSGDLSVYWYQQSLDQGLQFLIQYYNGEERAKGNILERFSAQQFPDLHSELNLSSLELGDSALYFCASSVYGGGYTFGSGTRLTVV.

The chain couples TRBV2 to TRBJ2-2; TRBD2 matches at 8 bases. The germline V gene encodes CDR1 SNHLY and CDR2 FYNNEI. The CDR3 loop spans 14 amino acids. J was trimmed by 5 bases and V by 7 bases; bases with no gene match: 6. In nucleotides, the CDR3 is TGTGCCAGCATGGGCGGGAGGTCAACCGGGGAGCTGTTTTTT. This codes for CASMGGRSTGELFF.